These T cell receptor beta chains were read from a single sample in a study of cytomegalovirus exposure and HLA in healthy donors. Only in-frame clones appear in the TCRdb table, and some are missing; sequencing was by immunoSEQ multiplex PCR. The sample lists approximately 93,000 clones, approximately 81% seen once, with about 3.5% in the top ten. Specimen: PBMCs. The receptors originated from a male donor in good health and CMV-seropositive. The CDR3 runs from the conserved cysteine through the conserved F or W. The D gene is left open where the match is weak. Some rows mark clone size as missing; the rest say once, few, many or name a class of expanded clone.

TRBJ1-4 | . | . | TRBV30 | CAWSTRGVSEKLFF | TGTGCCTGGAGTACCCGGGGGGTGTCTGAAAAACTGTTTTTT
TRBJ1-6 | . | . | TRBV11-2 | CASSLRESSYNSPLHF | TGTGCCAGCAGCTTACGGGAAAGCTCCTATAATTCACCCCTCCACTTT
TRBJ1-1 | . | . | TRBV19 | CASARGMNTEAFF | TGTGCCAGTGCGAGAGGGATGAACACTGAAGCTTTCTTT
TRBJ2-3 | . | . | TRBV5-1 | CASSSFSTDTQYF | TGCGCCAGCAGCTCGTTCAGCACAGATACGCAGTATTTT
TRBJ1-4 | . | few | TRBV15 | CATSRGLNEKLFF | TGTGCCACCAGCAGAGGGCTTAATGAAAAACTGTTTTTT
TRBJ1-1 | . | . | TRBV13 | CASSQGNTEAFF | TGTGCCAGCAGCCAGGGGAACACTGAAGCTTTCTTT
TRBJ1-6 | TRBD1 | . | TRBV12-5 | CASGGRTGNYNSPLHF | TGTGCTAGTGGTGGTCGGACAGGGAACTATAATTCACCCCTCCACTTT
TRBJ2-2 | TRBD1 | once | TRBV29-1 | CSVGGDRQKNTGELFF | TGCAGCGTTGGGGGGGACAGGCAGAAGAACACCGGGGAGCTGTTTTTT
TRBJ1-2 | TRBD1 | . | TRBV7-9 | CASSQGTGFYGYTF | TGTGCCAGCAGCCAGGGGACAGGTTTCTATGGCTACACCTTC
TRBJ2-5 | . | . | TRBV9 | CASSVGAPGRSQETQYF | TGTGCCAGCAGCGTGGGGGCACCCGGACGCAGCCAAGAGACCCAGTACTTC
TRBJ1-3 | . | . | TRBV5-1 | CASSFNGDSGNTIYF | TGCGCCAGCAGCTTTAACGGAGACTCTGGAAACACCATATATTTT
TRBJ1-4 | . | few | TRBV30 | CAWSVRRGEKLFF | TGTGCCTGGAGTGTACGCAGGGGCGAAAAACTGTTTTTT
TRBJ2-7 | TRBD1 | . | TRBV6-6 | CASRMTGSSYEQYF | TGTGCCAGCCGGATGACAGGGAGCTCCTACGAGCAGTACTTC
TRBJ2-2 | . | . | TRBV5-1 | CASSPGPETGELFF | TGCGCCAGCAGTCCAGGGCCAGAGACCGGGGAGCTGTTTTTT
TRBJ2-2 | . | once | TRBV2 | CASSEITGELFF | TGTGCCAGCAGTGAAATAACCGGGGAGCTGTTTTTT
TRBJ2-5 | TRBD2 | . | TRBV9 | CASSTSGGPGTQYF | TGTGCCAGTTCGACTAGCGGGGGGCCTGGGACCCAGTACTTC
TRBJ1-6 | . | . | TRBV25-1 | CASSERTQSSYNSPLHF | TGTGCCAGCAGTGAGCGGACACAGAGCTCCTATAATTCACCCCTCCACTTT
TRBJ2-5 | TRBD1 | . | TRBV13 | CASRRQGTTETQYF | TGTGCCAGCAGGAGACAGGGCACGACGGAGACCCAGTACTTC
TRBJ1-1 | . | . | TRBV25-1 | CASSVDTNTEAFF | TGTGCCAGCAGTGTTGACACAAACACTGAAGCTTTCTTT
TRBJ2-7 | . | few | TRBV5-6 | CASSLVPGKSYEQYF | TGTGCCAGCAGCTTGGTTCCTGGCAAGTCCTACGAGCAGTACTTC
TRBJ1-2 | . | once | TRBV7-9 | CASSLVPGTHYGYTF | TGTGCCAGCAGCTTAGTCCCCGGGACACACTATGGCTACACCTTC
TRBJ2-7 | . | . | TRBV15 | CATSRDRGGEYF | TGTGCCACCAGCAGAGATCGGGGCGGGGAGTACTTC
TRBJ1-2 | . | . | TRBV19 | CASNPTGLGGYTF | TGTGCCAGTAACCCCACAGGGTTGGGTGGCTACACCTTC
TRBJ2-5 | . | . | TRBV13 | CASSFRGQTLQETQYF | TGTGCCAGCAGCTTCAGGGGCCAAACCTTACAAGAGACCCAGTACTTC
TRBJ2-2 | . | . | TRBV5-1 | CASSLVSGPGTGELFF | TGCGCCAGCAGCTTGGTTAGCGGTCCGGGCACCGGGGAGCTGTTTTTT
TRBJ2-2 | TRBD2 | . | TRBV9 | CASSPRAAGANTGELFF | TGTGCCAGCAGCCCCCGAGCCGCGGGGGCGAACACCGGGGAGCTGTTTTTT
TRBJ2-1 | TRBD2 | once | TRBV5-1 | CASAGGGYNEQFF | TGCGCCAGCGCCGGGGGGGGCTACAATGAGCAGTTCTTC
TRBJ2-2 | . | . | TRBV27 | CASSLEGNGELFF | TGTGCCAGCAGTTTAGAGGGTAACGGGGAGCTGTTTTTT
TRBJ1-5 | . | . | TRBV19 | CASKGRNSNQPQHF | TGTGCCAGTAAGGGGCGGAATAGCAATCAGCCCCAGCATTTT
TRBJ2-6 | . | . | TRBV27 | CASSYSSGANVLTF | TGTGCCAGCAGTTACAGCTCTGGGGCCAACGTCCTGACTTTC
TRBJ2-7 | . | . | TRBV2 | CASRRTGTYEQYF | TGTGCCAGCAGAAGGACGGGAACCTACGAGCAGTACTTC
TRBJ2-7 | TRBD2 | . | TRBV11-2 | CASSLGDGGYYEQYF | TGTGCCAGCAGCTTAGGGGACGGGGGGTACTACGAGCAGTACTTC
TRBJ1-2 | . | once | TRBV12-2 | CASRSHSGTGGPYGYTF | TGTGCAAGTCGCTCCCATTCCGGGACAGGCGGACCCTATGGCTACACCTTC
TRBJ1-2 | . | few | TRBV6-6 | CASSWYPSGGYGYTF | TGTGCCAGCAGTTGGTATCCCAGCGGAGGCTATGGCTACACCTTC
TRBJ1-2 | TRBD1 | . | TRBV7-2 | CASSEGQATRYGYTF | TGTGCCAGCAGCGAGGGACAGGCCACGCGCTATGGCTACACCTTC
TRBJ1-6 | TRBD1 | . | TRBV30 | CAWTFTGTGYSPLHF | TGTGCCTGGACTTTTACCGGGACAGGGTACTCACCCCTCCACTTT
TRBJ2-5 | TRBD1 | . | TRBV6-6 | CASSRGIQGKETQYF | TGTGCCAGCAGCAGGGGGATACAGGGGAAGGAGACCCAGTACTTC
TRBJ1-1 | . | . | TRBV7-9 | CASSPRDTNTEAFF | TGTGCCAGCAGCCCCAGGGACACCAACACTGAAGCTTTCTTT
TRBJ1-1 | . | few | TRBV6-5 | CASSGFGTEAFF | TGTGCCAGCTCAGGGTTTGGCACTGAAGCTTTCTTT
TRBJ2-3 | . | . | TRBV5-1 | CASSLDLSTDTQYF | TGCGCCAGCAGCTTGGACCTAAGCACAGATACGCAGTATTTT
TRBJ2-7 | . | . | TRBV4-3 | CASSHDRNTYEQYF | TGCGCCAGCAGCCATGACAGGAATACCTACGAGCAGTACTTC
TRBJ2-1 | TRBD2 | . | TRBV5-1 | CASSFLADSYNEQFF | TGCGCCAGCAGCTTTCTAGCGGACTCCTACAATGAGCAGTTCTTC
TRBJ2-7 | TRBD1 | . | TRBV6-5 | CASYAPTGYEGEQYF | TGTGCCAGCTACGCCCCGACAGGGTATGAGGGCGAGCAGTACTTC
TRBJ2-1 | . | . | TRBV6-1 | CASSEAQGNEQFF | TGTGCCAGCAGTGAAGCCCAGGGAAATGAGCAGTTCTTC
TRBJ1-2 | TRBD1 | . | TRBV18 | CASSPKGTGYGYTF | TGTGCCAGCTCACCGAAGGGGACAGGGTATGGCTACACCTTC
TRBJ1-4 | TRBD1 | . | TRBV6-6 | CASSPGTGHEKLFF | TGTGCCAGCAGCCCCGGGACAGGGCATGAAAAACTGTTTTTT
TRBJ1-1 | . | . | TRBV27 | CASSLTALNTEAFF | TGTGCCAGCAGTCTTACAGCCCTGAACACTGAAGCTTTCTTT
TRBJ1-1 | . | once | TRBV13 | CASSLQGPYVGTEAFF | TGTGCCAGCAGCTTGCAGGGTCCGTACGTAGGGACTGAAGCTTTCTTT
TRBJ2-5 | TRBD1 | . | TRBV30 | CAWSKHLAGTGGVQETQYF | TGTGCCTGGAGTAAACACCTGGCCGGGACAGGAGGGGTCCAAGAGACCCAGTACTTC
TRBJ1-1 | TRBD1 | . | TRBV27 | CASSLQQGGQTAFF | TGTGCCAGCAGTTTACAACAGGGGGGCCAGACGGCTTTCTTT
TRBJ1-2 | TRBD1 | . | TRBV7-6 | CASSSRDSYGYTF | TGTGCCAGCAGCTCGCGGGACAGCTATGGCTACACCTTC
TRBJ1-4 | . | . | TRBV5-1 | CASSLGALTTNEKLFF | TGCGCCAGCAGCTTGGGGGCCCTCACAACTAATGAAAAACTGTTTTTT
TRBJ1-2 | . | . | TRBV20-1 | CSASPDGYTF | TGCAGTGCTAGTCCTGATGGCTACACCTTC
TRBJ2-1 | . | . | TRBV6-1 | CASSARGGYYNEQFF | TGTGCCAGCAGTGCGAGGGGGGGGTACTACAATGAGCAGTTCTTC
TRBJ2-3 | . | few | TRBV6-5 | CASSTPGVDTQYF | TGTGCCAGCAGTACCCCGGGGGTAGATACGCAGTATTTT